A single sample gave rise to the 18 T cell receptor beta chains below, sequenced in a study of blood T cell repertoires in COVID-19. Measured with immunoSEQ multiplex PCR; TCRdb has only the in-frame clones, and not every one. The data show under 100,000 clones, with roughly 92% seen just once and 6.3% held by the top ten. Sequenced: peripheral blood. Receptor source: a woman aged 55-69 years with active COVID-19.

The chain employs TRBV5-8 and TRBJ1-2; no definite D call. Trimming removed 4 bases at V and 5 bases at J, with 6 bases between. Germline lookup yields CDR1 SGHTS and CDR2 YDEGEE. CDR3 size: 11 residues. The CDR3 loop is CASSPGYGYTF. CDR3 sequence (DNA): TGTGCCAGCAGCCCGGGGTATGGCTACACCTTC.

The genes are TRBV27 and TRBJ1-6, with TRBD1 matching 9 bases. Trimming removed 5 bases from V and 10 bases from J; junction bases left unmatched: 15. CDR1 and CDR2 from the germline V gene are MNHEY and SMNVEV (reference sequence). This CDR3 comprises 17 residues. CDR3 in DNA: TGTGCCAGCAGTCTACGAGGACAGGGGATTGCGGGATCACCCCTCCACTTT. It translates to CASSLRGQGIAGSPLHF.

The rearrangement uses TRBV5-4 and TRBJ1-1; 8 nucleotides agree with TRBD1. This CDR3 region has 14 residues. Germline loops: CDR1 SGHNT, CDR2 YYREEE (reference sequence). With 4 bases clipped from V and 3 bases from J, the junction kept 5 bases outside the gene matches. The CDR3: CASSVPTGDTEAFF. In DNA form, the CDR3 reads TGTGCCAGCAGCGTACCGACAGGGGACACTGAAGCTTTCTTT.

The chain combines TRBV18 with TRBJ1-1, with unresolved D. Trimming took off 1 base at V and 4 bases at J, with 13 bases between the two ends. The CDR3 has 15 amino acids. Germline values: CDR1 KGHSH, CDR2 LQKENI. CDR3 region: CASSPQRVSGTEAFF. The CDR3 DNA follows: TGTGCCAGCTCACCACAACGGGTATCCGGCACTGAAGCTTTCTTT.

This chain links TRBV3-1 (or the pseudogene TRBV3-2) with TRBJ1-6; no reliable D call. The CDR3 length is 11 residues. Germline CDR1 and CDR2: LGHDT and YNNKEL (reference sequence). V lost 5 bases to trimming and J lost 15 bases, with 11 bases between them. CDR3 sequence: CASSAGMFLHF. The CDR3 DNA reads TGTGCCAGCAGCGCGGGGATGTTCCTCCACTTT.

CDR3 nucleotides: TGTGCCAGCATTCCTAGCGGGAGACTAGGCACAGATACGCAGTATTTT. This gives the protein CASIPSGRLGTDTQYF. The chain employs TRBV28 and TRBJ2-3, with 10 nucleotides matching TRBD2. V trimming: 7 bases; J trimming: 1 base; junction bases outside the gene matches: 8. This CDR3 spans 16 amino acids. Germline V lookup: CDR1 MDHEN, CDR2 SYDVKM. Full variable domain (outside the CDR3, taken from reference TRBV28 and TRBJ2-3): DVKVTQSSRYLVKRTGEKVFLECVQDMDHENMFWYRQDPGLGLRLIYFSYDVKMKEKGDIPEGYSVSREKKERFSLILESASTNQTSMYLCASIPSGRLGTDTQYFGPGTRLTVL.

The rearrangement links TRBV6-5 to TRBJ1-5; weak D call: TRBD1 (6 bases). The CDR3 runs to 15 residues. Between the trimmed V and J ends, which lost 6 bases and 0 bases, there was a span of 12 bases. Looked up from germline, CDR1 is MNHEY and CDR2 is SVGAGI. CDR3 nucleotides: TGTGCCAGCAGACGGACAGAGAATAGCAATCAGCCCCAGCATTTT. This sequence encodes CASRRTENSNQPQHF.

V gene TRBV7-2 combines with J gene TRBJ2-2; D might be TRBD1 (6 bases). V lost 0 bases to trimming and J lost 4 bases, with 12 bases between them. Germline V gene lookup returns CDR1 SGHTA and CDR2 FQGNSA. The CDR3 extends over 16 amino acids. The CDR3 nucleotides are TGTGCCAGCAGCTTAGCGAACAGGGCGGGCACCGGGGAGCTGTTTTTT. It translates to CASSLANRAGTGELFF.

J is TRBJ1-1 and V is TRBV5-4; possibly TRBD1 for D (6 bases). V was clipped by 0 bases and J by 1 base, with 10 bases between them. The CDR3 totals 15 residues. Germline-derived CDR1 and CDR2 are SGHNT and YYREEE (reference sequence). CDR3 nucleotide sequence: TGTGCCAGCAGCTTGGCCGGGACAAAGAACACTGAAGCTTTCTTT. Its protein product is CASSLAGTKNTEAFF.

The chain combines TRBV6-5 with TRBJ1-2, with D uncertain. The CDR3 loop spans 13 amino acids. The germline gives CDR1 MNHEY, CDR2 SVGAGI. V was cut by 8 bases and J by 6 bases, with 16 bases left in between. The CDR3 nucleotides are TGTGCCAGCCGGACGGACTTTGAAGATGGCTACACCTTC. This encodes CASRTDFEDGYTF.

The V call is TRBV5-1, the J call TRBJ1-2, with D hard to call. The CDR3 is made up of 13 amino acids. CDR1 SGHRS and CDR2 YFSETQ come from the germline V gene. Trimming cost V 0 bases and J 3 bases, with 6 bases left between them. The DNA of the CDR3 is TGCGCCAGCAGCTTGGACAGTGACTATGGCTACACCTTC. Its translation: CASSLDSDYGYTF.

The rearrangement links TRBV9 to TRBJ1-4; 7 nucleotides match TRBD1. CDR3 size: 14 residues. V was clipped by 3 bases and J by 7 bases; unmatched bases: 6. CDR1 SGDLS and CDR2 YYNGEE come from the germline V gene. Here the CDR3 reads CASSAGGAGEKLFF. The CDR3 DNA follows: TGTGCCAGCAGCGCAGGGGGTGCCGGTGAAAAACTGTTTTTT.

The rearrangement uses TRBV18 and TRBJ1-5; the match to TRBD1 covers 10 bases. CDR3 length: 16 residues. CDR1 and CDR2 (germline): KGHSH, LQKENI. Trimming removed 0 bases from V and 4 bases from J; junction bases left unmatched: 3. The CDR3 reads CASSPPGQGWNQPQHF. CDR3 bases: TGTGCCAGCTCACCACCGGGACAGGGGTGGAATCAGCCCCAGCATTTT.

The chain uses TRBV7-7 and TRBJ2-5, with 8 bases identical to TRBD1. This CDR3 is built from 14 residues. V shed 5 bases and J 2 bases; nucleotides not matched to a gene: 4. The germline gives CDR1 SSHAT, CDR2 FNYEAQ (reference sequence). In nucleotides, the CDR3 is TGTGCCAGCAGCCCGACAGGGGTACAAGAGACCCAGTACTTC. This codes for CASSPTGVQETQYF.

The chain recombines TRBV29-1 with TRBJ2-1; the match to TRBD2 covers 7 bases. The V gene's germline CDR1 is SQVTM and CDR2 ANQGSEA. V dropped 4 bases and J dropped 4; count of bases not matched to a gene: 7. The CDR3 totals 14 residues. CDR3 sequence (DNA): TGCAGCGTTGCGGGCCTAGCGGCGTACAATGAGCAGTTCTTC. Translation gives CSVAGLAAYNEQFF.

This chain connects TRBV4-2 to TRBJ2-4; no definite D call. This CDR3 region has 16 residues. Germline CDR1 and CDR2: LGHNA and YNFKEQ. V was pared by 0 bases and J by 0 bases, with 9 bases between. This CDR3 is CASSQDAQKAKNIQYF. As DNA, the CDR3 is TGTGCCAGCAGCCAAGATGCACAGAAAGCCAAAAACATTCAGTACTTC.

The CDR3 sequence: CASSYGPIAGGYEQYF. In DNA form, the CDR3 reads TGTGCCAGCAGTTACGGCCCCATAGCGGGAGGGTACGAGCAGTACTTC. V gene TRBV6-2 or TRBV6-3 combines with J gene TRBJ2-7; 11 bases map to TRBD2. The length of the CDR3 is 16 residues. Germline V gene sequence: CDR1 MNHEY, CDR2 SVGEGT. After removal of 2 bases from V and 4 bases from J, the junction contained 7 bases not matched to a gene.

V and J are TRBV30 and TRBJ1-5; D perhaps matches TRBD1 (6 bases). Germline V CDR1 and CDR2: GTSNPN, SVGIG (reference sequence). This CDR3 region has 16 residues. Trimming stripped 1 base from V and 0 bases from J, with 13 bases between. CDR3 sequence reads: CAWSERQVLSNQPQHF. The CDR3 DNA reads TGTGCCTGGAGTGAGAGACAGGTTCTTAGCAATCAGCCCCAGCATTTT.